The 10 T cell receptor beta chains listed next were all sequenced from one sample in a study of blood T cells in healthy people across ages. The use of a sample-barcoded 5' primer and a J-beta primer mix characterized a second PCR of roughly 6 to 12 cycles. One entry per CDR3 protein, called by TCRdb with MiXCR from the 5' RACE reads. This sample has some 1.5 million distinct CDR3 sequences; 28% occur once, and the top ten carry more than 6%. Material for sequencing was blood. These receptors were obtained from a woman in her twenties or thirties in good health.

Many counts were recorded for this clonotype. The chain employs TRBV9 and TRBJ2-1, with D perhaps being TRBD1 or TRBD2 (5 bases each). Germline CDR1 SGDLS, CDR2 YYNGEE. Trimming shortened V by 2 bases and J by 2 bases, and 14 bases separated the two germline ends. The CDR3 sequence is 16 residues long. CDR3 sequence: CASSVQTGTAYNEQFF. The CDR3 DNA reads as TGTGCCAGCAGCGTCCAGACCGGGACCGCCTACAATGAGCAGTTCTTC.

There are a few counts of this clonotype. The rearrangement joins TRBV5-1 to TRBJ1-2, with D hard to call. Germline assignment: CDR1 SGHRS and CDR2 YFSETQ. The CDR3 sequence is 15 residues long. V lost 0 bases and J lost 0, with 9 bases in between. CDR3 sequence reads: CASSLGGPTNYGYTF. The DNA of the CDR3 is TGCGCCAGCAGCTTGGGTGGACCCACTAACTATGGCTACACCTTC.

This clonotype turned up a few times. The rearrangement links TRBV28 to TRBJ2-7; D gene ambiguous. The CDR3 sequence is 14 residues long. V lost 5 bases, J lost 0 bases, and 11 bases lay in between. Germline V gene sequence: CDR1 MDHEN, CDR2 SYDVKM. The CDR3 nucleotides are TGTGCCAGCAGTCCATACAGCTCCTCCTACGAGCAGTACTTC. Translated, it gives CASSPYSSSYEQYF.

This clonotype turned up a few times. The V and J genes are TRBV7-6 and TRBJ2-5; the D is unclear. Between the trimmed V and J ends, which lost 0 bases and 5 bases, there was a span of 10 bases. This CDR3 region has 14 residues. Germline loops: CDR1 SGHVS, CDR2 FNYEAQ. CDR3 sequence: CASSLADRLETQYF. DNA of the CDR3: TGTGCCAGCAGCTTAGCCGATCGACTGGAGACCCAGTACTTC.

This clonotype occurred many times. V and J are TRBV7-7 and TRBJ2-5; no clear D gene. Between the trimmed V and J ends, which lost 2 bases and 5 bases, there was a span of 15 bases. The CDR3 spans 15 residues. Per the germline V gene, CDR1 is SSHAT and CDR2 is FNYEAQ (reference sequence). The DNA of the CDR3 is TGTGCCAGCAGCTTATCGTTGACCAACCCGGAGACCCAGTACTTC. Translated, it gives CASSLSLTNPETQYF.

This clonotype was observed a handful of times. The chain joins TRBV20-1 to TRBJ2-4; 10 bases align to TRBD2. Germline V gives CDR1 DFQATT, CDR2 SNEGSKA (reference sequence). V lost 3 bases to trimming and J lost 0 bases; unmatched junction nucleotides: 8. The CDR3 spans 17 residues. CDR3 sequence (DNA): TGCAGTGCTAGTATCCTAGCGGGAGATCTAGCCAAAAACATTCAGTACTTC. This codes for CSASILAGDLAKNIQYF.

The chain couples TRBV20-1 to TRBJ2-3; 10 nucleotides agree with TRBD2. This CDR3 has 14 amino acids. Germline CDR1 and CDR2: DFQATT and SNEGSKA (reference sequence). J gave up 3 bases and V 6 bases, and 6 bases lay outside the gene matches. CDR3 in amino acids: CSAPAGGRTDTQYF. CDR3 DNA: TGCAGTGCCCCAGCGGGGGGGCGTACAGATACGCAGTATTTT.

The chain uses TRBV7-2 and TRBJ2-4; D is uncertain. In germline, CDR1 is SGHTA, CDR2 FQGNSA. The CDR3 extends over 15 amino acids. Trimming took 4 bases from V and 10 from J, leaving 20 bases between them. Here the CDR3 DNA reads TGTGCCAGCAGCTCATCGACACCTGCAGCAAGTATTCAGTACTTC. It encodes CASSSSTPAASIQYF.

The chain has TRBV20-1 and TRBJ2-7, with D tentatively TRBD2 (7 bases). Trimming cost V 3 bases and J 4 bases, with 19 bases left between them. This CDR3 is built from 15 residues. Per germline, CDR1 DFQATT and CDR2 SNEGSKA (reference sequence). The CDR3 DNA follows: TGCAGTGCTAGGCCCCCCCCGGGGGGCACTTACGAGCAGTACTTC. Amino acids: CSARPPPGGTYEQYF.

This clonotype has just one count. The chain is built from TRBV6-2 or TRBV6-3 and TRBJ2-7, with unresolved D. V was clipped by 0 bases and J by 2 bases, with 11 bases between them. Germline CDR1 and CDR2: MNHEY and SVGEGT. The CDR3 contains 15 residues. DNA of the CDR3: TGTGCCAGCAGTTACTCGAAAGGCCAGGCCTACGAGCAGTACTTC. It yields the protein CASSYSKGQAYEQYF.